The 27 T cell receptor beta chains below were found in one sample sequenced in a study of shared clonotypes between healthy human individuals. Some clones are missing from TCRdb's copy, which holds only in-frame ones; the method was immunoSEQ multiplex PCR. The sample shows over a million clones, about 80% of them seen only once. Sequencing was carried out using memory CD4+ T cells from PBMCs. Subset indicated: CD45RA-negative fraction. The source of these receptors is a young man in good health. Some clones in this sample may be carry-over from other donors' samples.

The V gene is TRBV4-3, the J gene TRBJ2-7; D unresolved. Per the germline V gene, CDR1 is LGHNA and CDR2 is YSLEER. The CDR3 spans 13 residues. V lost 0 bases and J 6 bases, leaving 9 bases between the germline ends. CDR3 in amino acids: CASSQEARSEQYF. In DNA, the CDR3 is TGCGCCAGCAGCCAAGAGGCACGGAGCGAGCAGTACTTC.

The chain has TRBV6-6 and TRBJ2-7; no clear D. The CDR3 totals 12 residues. V was trimmed by 5 bases and J by 3 bases, leaving 8 bases between them. Germline V gene lookup returns CDR1 MNHNY and CDR2 SVGAGI (reference sequence). This CDR3 reads CASSRINYEQYF. Written as DNA, the CDR3 is TGTGCCAGCAGTCGAATTAACTACGAGCAGTACTTC.

The genes are TRBV28 and TRBJ2-3; the D gene is possibly TRBD2 (6 bases). Germline-derived CDR1 and CDR2 are MDHEN and SYDVKM. The CDR3 has 15 amino acids. Trimming shortened V by 6 bases and J by 5 bases, and 18 bases separated the two germline ends. This chain's CDR3 is CASSPQDGSGDTQYF. CDR3 nucleotide sequence: TGTGCCAGCAGCCCACAGGACGGGAGTGGAGATACGCAGTATTTT.

The V and J genes are TRBV18 and TRBJ1-2, with TRBD1 identical over 7 bases. Germline CDR1 is KGHSH and CDR2 is LQKENI. With V trimmed by 6 bases and J by 2 bases, 9 bases remained unmatched. This CDR3 contains 15 residues. This CDR3 is CASSLDPDRNYGYTF. CDR3 DNA: TGTGCCAGCTCCCTCGACCCGGACAGGAACTATGGCTACACCTTC.

A remark on this clone: A much larger clonotype is one base distant, so this may be a read error. The genes are TRBV5-6 and TRBJ1-1; D unclear. CDR1 is SGHDT and CDR2 is YYEEEE in the germline V gene. This CDR3 region has 13 residues. The CDR3 DNA reads TGTGTCAGCAGCCAGGTGTCTGGCACTGAAGCTTTCTTT. Its translation is CVSSQVSGTEAFF.

This clone has at least ten counts. The same CDR3 is also encoded by other DNA sequences in this sample. The rearrangement links TRBV7-9 to TRBJ1-3; maybe TRBD1 (6 bases). The V end lost 4 bases, the J end lost 0 bases, and 13 bases lay between the germline ends. Germline CDR1 and CDR2: SEHNR and FQNEAQ (reference sequence). The CDR3 spans 16 residues. The CDR3: CASSYQGLFSGNTIYF. The CDR3 DNA is TGTGCCAGCAGCTATCAGGGGTTATTCTCTGGAAACACCATATATTTT.

Turning to this clone: This sample also contains other DNA sequences that code for the same CDR3. This rearrangement joins TRBV7-3 to TRBJ1-5; D is uncertain. The CDR3 loop spans 13 amino acids. CDR1 and CDR2 (germline): SGHTA, FQGTGA. V gave up 1 base and J gave up 5 bases, with 6 bases separating them. This chain's CDR3 is CASSLSGDQPQHF. CDR3 in DNA: TGTGCCAGCAGCTTAAGTGGGGATCAGCCCCAGCATTTT.

The chain recombines TRBV29-1 with TRBJ2-7, with D possibly matching TRBD2 (5 bases). Germline lookup yields CDR1 SQVTM and CDR2 ANQGSEA. V was clipped by 8 bases and J by 2 bases, with 16 bases between them. The CDR3 totals 13 residues. Written as DNA, the CDR3 is TGCAGCTTTACCGGCGGGCCAACCTACGAGCAGTACTTC. The encoded protein is CSFTGGPTYEQYF.

In nucleotides, the CDR3 is TGTGCCAGCAGCTTGACAGGAGCGGGTAGGGAGACCCAGTACTTC. Protein product: CASSLTGAGRETQYF. This sequence joins TRBV5-4 and TRBJ2-5; perhaps TRBD2 as D (6 bases). Germline CDR1 is SGHNT and CDR2 is YYREEE (reference sequence). V was cut by 1 base and J by 5 bases, with 15 bases left in between. CDR3 size: 15 residues.

The chain has TRBV11-2 and TRBJ2-2; the match to TRBD2 covers 12 bases. Germline CDR1 SGHAT, CDR2 FQNNGV. V was pared by 5 bases and J by 7 bases, with 11 bases of the junction left unmatched. CDR3 length equals 17 residues. CDR3 DNA sequence: TGTGCCAGCAGCCGACTAGCGGGAGAAAGGCTAGGCGGGGAGCTGTTTTTT. This codes for CASSRLAGERLGGELFF.

This chain links TRBV29-1 with TRBJ2-7, with 13 nucleotides matching TRBD2. This CDR3 is 15 amino acids long. V was clipped by 3 bases and J by 3 bases; unmatched bases: 5. Germline assignment: CDR1 SQVTM and CDR2 ANQGSEA. The CDR3 DNA is TGCAGCGTTGAGGGACTAGCGGGAATAGACTACGAGCAGTACTTC. Translating it yields CSVEGLAGIDYEQYF.

The genes are TRBV10-3 and TRBJ2-7; TRBD2 agrees at 11 bases. J was trimmed by 6 bases and V by 1 base; bases with no gene match: 5. Germline assignment: CDR1 ENHRY and CDR2 SYGVKD. This CDR3 is built from 15 residues. The CDR3 here is CAISEWLAGGGEQYF. The CDR3 nucleotides are TGTGCCATCAGTGAGTGGCTAGCGGGAGGCGGCGAGCAGTACTTC.

The V gene is TRBV28, the J gene TRBJ1-5; D gene ambiguous. The ends were cut back, 6 bases at V and 0 bases at J, with 15 bases in the middle. In germline, CDR1 is MDHEN, CDR2 SYDVKM. The CDR3 contains 16 residues. The DNA for the CDR3 is TGTGCCAGCAGCCCAATAAGGGCCCCTAGCAATCAGCCCCAGCATTTT. Translated: CASSPIRAPSNQPQHF.

The chain recombines TRBV19 with TRBJ1-1; TRBD1 might be the D (5 bases). The CDR3 has 14 amino acids. The germline V gene encodes CDR1 LNHDA and CDR2 SQIVND (reference sequence). Trimming left V 6 bases short and J 3 bases short, with 14 bases between. In DNA form, the CDR3 reads TGTGCCAGTAGCAGGCCGACAGTTGACACTGAAGCTTTCTTT. It specifies CASSRPTVDTEAFF.

V usage is TRBV30 and J usage is TRBJ2-2; no clear D. CDR1 GTSNPN and CDR2 SVGIG come from the germline V gene (reference sequence). This CDR3 is built from 16 residues. V was shortened by 3 bases and J by 4 bases, with 18 bases between the two germline ends. The DNA for the CDR3 is TGTGCCTGGAGATTGGCTCGGGCAGGCCGCACCGGGGAGCTGTTTTTT. This encodes CAWRLARAGRTGELFF.

Note on this clone: Other DNA sequences in the sample encode the same CDR3. This chain links TRBV25-1 with TRBJ2-7; no clear D. The CDR3 extends over 12 amino acids. CDR1 is MGHDK, CDR2 SYGVNS, per germline. Trimming took 8 bases from V and 2 from J, leaving 10 bases between them. The CDR3 DNA follows: TGTGCCAGCGGTACTGGAACCTACGAGCAGTACTTC. It codes for CASGTGTYEQYF.

The V call is TRBV28, the J call TRBJ1-1, with D possibly matching TRBD1 (5 bases). The CDR3 runs 14 residues. Between the trimmed V and J ends, which lost 5 bases and 1 base, there was a span of 11 bases. CDR1 and CDR2 from the germline V gene are MDHEN and SYDVKM. This CDR3 reads CASSIGTGNTEAFF. The CDR3, as DNA: TGTGCCAGCAGTATCGGGACGGGGAACACTGAAGCTTTCTTT.

The V and J genes are TRBV7-2 and TRBJ1-2, with D hard to call. Germline V gives CDR1 SGHTA, CDR2 FQGNSA. This CDR3 contains 14 residues. V was cut by 4 bases and J by 7 bases, with 16 bases left in between. The CDR3 bases are TGTGCCAGCAGCTCTGGCGTTTACGACGCTGGCTACACCTTC. Protein product: CASSSGVYDAGYTF.

V usage is TRBV27 and J usage is TRBJ2-7, with TRBD1 as a possible D gene (6 bases). V was pared by 6 bases and J by 2 bases, with 23 bases between. CDR1 is MNHEY and CDR2 is SMNVEV in the germline V gene (reference sequence). The CDR3 has 17 residues. CDR3 coding DNA: TGTGCCAGCAGCCGAACCCGAGCAGGGGCGACGACCTACGAGCAGTACTTC. Its translation: CASSRTRAGATTYEQYF.

This clone showed up just a few times. V gene TRBV6-5 combines with J gene TRBJ2-1; 7 bases are shared with TRBD2. After removal of 6 bases from V and 2 bases from J, the junction contained 7 bases not matched to a gene. The CDR3 has 15 amino acids. Per germline, CDR1 MNHEY and CDR2 SVGAGI. CDR3 DNA: TGTGCCAGCAGGACGGGAGGTGGCCCCTACAATGAGCAGTTCTTC. Protein product: CASRTGGGPYNEQFF.

This clone was seen only a few times. The chain combines TRBV6-1 with TRBJ1-5; D remains ambiguous. This CDR3 has 16 residues. CDR1 and CDR2 (germline): MNHNS, SASEGT. The V and J ends lost 4 bases and 4 bases respectively, with 17 bases between them. CDR3 sequence: CASSVGRTLGNQPQHF. The CDR3 bases are TGTGCCAGCAGTGTCGGGAGGACGTTGGGGAATCAGCCCCAGCATTTT.

The V and J genes are TRBV6-6 and TRBJ1-5; D gene unclear. CDR1 MNHNY and CDR2 SVGAGI come from the germline V gene (reference sequence). The ends were cut back, 6 bases at V and 4 bases at J, with 13 bases in the middle. This CDR3 spans 14 amino acids. CDR3 sequence (DNA): TGTGCCAGCAGACCTACCGACGGGAATCAGCCCCAGCATTTT. Translation: CASRPTDGNQPQHF.

The chain joins TRBV2 to TRBJ2-1; the match to TRBD2 covers 14 bases. The J segment lost 9 bases and the V segment lost 3 bases, leaving 4 bases of the junction unmatched. CDR3 size: 15 residues. Germline V gene data show CDR1 as SNHLY and CDR2 as FYNNEI. CDR3 in amino acids: CASSEGLAGVLEQFF. The CDR3 bases are TGTGCCAGCAGTGAGGGACTAGCGGGAGTCCTTGAGCAGTTCTTC.

In its sample, this clone was seen many times. J is TRBJ2-3 and V is TRBV10-2; perhaps TRBD2 as D (7 bases). V dropped 8 bases and J dropped 1 base, with 19 bases sitting between them. Germline assignment: CDR1 WSHSY and CDR2 SAAADI. This CDR3 contains 16 residues. The CDR3 sequence is CASRGGRASRTDTQYF. As DNA, the CDR3 is TGCGCCAGCCGAGGGGGGAGGGCCTCCCGCACAGATACGCAGTATTTT.

This clone has only a few counts. The chain carries TRBV14 and TRBJ2-1; TRBD2 might be the D (5 bases). CDR1 and CDR2 from the germline V gene are SGHDN and FVKESK. The V gene lost 7 bases and the J gene lost 0 bases, with 7 bases spanning the gap. The CDR3 is 13 amino acids. This CDR3 is CASNRDSYNEQFF. CDR3 nucleotides: TGTGCCAGCAACCGGGACTCCTACAATGAGCAGTTCTTC. Combining the CDR3 with reference TRBV14 and TRBJ2-1 gives the whole variable domain EAGVTQFPSHSVIEKGQTVTLRCDPISGHDNLYWYRRVMGKEIKFLLHFVKESKQDESGMPNNRFLAERTGGTYSTLKVQPAELEDSGVYFCASNRDSYNEQFFGPGTRLTVL.

V usage is TRBV6-1 and J usage is TRBJ1-2, with 11 positions matching TRBD1. Germline V gives CDR1 MNHNS, CDR2 SASEGT. J gave up 9 bases and V 8 bases, and 5 bases lay outside the gene matches. The CDR3 loop spans 12 amino acids. CDR3 DNA sequence: TGTGCCAGCTTAGGACAGGGGGCTAGCTACACCTTC. It codes for CASLGQGASYTF.

As regards this clone: The same CDR3 is also encoded by other DNA sequences in this sample. The rearrangement joins TRBV19 to TRBJ1-1, with 7 bases fitting TRBD1. Trimming took 4 bases from V and 1 from J; bases not matched to a gene: 0. Germline V gene sequence: CDR1 LNHDA, CDR2 SQIVND (reference sequence). The CDR3 loop spans 13 amino acids. This CDR3 reads CASSRTGNTEAFF. The CDR3 DNA reads as TGTGCCAGTAGTAGGACAGGGAACACTGAAGCTTTCTTT.